The present entry profiles one T cell receptor (beta chain) with its context. What it binds is unknown. Trimming cost V 3 bases and J 3 bases, with 8 bases left between them. Germline V gene lookup returns CDR1 PRHDT and CDR2 FYEKMQ (reference sequence). CDR3 length: 13 amino acids. These data originate in a study of T cells after yellow fever vaccination. Findings and limits, study-wide: High-abundance clonotypes from the bulk population could contaminate FACS-sorted repertoires. Compared with primary, the secondary response was weaker and peaked at day 5, not 15.

TCRdb re-derived calls from the 5' RACE reads in MiXCR, one entry per CDR3 protein. The sample gives 280,000 or so distinct CDR3 sequences, under 9% of which show up once; around 3.1% is in the top ten. Sequenced material: CD4+ T cells sorted from PBMCs, taken 5 days after the yellow fever booster vaccination. The genes are TRBV13 and TRBJ1-1; D uncertain. This receptor was identified in a man between 18 and 29 years old who received the YFV17D yellow fever vaccine. The chain's CDR3 is CASSFLGYTEAFF. CDR3 nucleotide sequence: TGTGCCAGCAGCTTCCTGGGGTACACTGAAGCTTTCTTT.